A selection of T cell receptor beta chains follows, all from one sample in a study of CD8 T cells in Susac syndrome. TCRdb redid the calling of the immunoSEQ multiplex PCR reads with MiXCR, one entry per CDR3 protein. The sample includes 180,000 or so distinct CDR3 sequences, roughly 94% seen only once; the top ten take around 0.1%. Material for sequencing was CD4+ T cells from PBMCs. The source is a human donor with Susac syndrome. Both conserved end residues are part of each CDR3. A D gene is named only where the DNA matches it firmly. Size is omitted from some rows. Given values are once, few, many or a class for expanded clones.

size: NA
V: TRBV14
J: TRBJ1-4
D: NA
DNA: TGTGCCAGCAGCCAAGAGGCGGTTCGTGAAAAACTGTTTTTT
CDR3: CASSQEAVREKLFF

size: NA
V: TRBV7-2
J: TRBJ2-7
D: NA
DNA: TGTGCCAGCAGCGTTTATTATAGCTCCTACGAGCAGTACTTC
CDR3: CASSVYYSSYEQYF

size: NA
V: TRBV10-3
J: TRBJ1-2
D: NA
DNA: TGTGCCATCTTGGAGGGGCAGGCTGAAAACTATGGCTACACCTTC
CDR3: CAILEGQAENYGYTF

size: NA
V: TRBV2
J: TRBJ1-1
D: NA
DNA: TGTGCCAGCGGCGACGGTGAAGCTTTCTTT
CDR3: CASGDGEAFF

size: NA
V: TRBV2
J: TRBJ2-5
D: NA
DNA: TGTGCCAGCTCGAGCCGGGATTTCTCAGAGACCCAGTACTTC
CDR3: CASSSRDFSETQYF

size: NA
V: TRBV28
J: TRBJ1-5
D: NA
DNA: TGTGCCAGCAGTTACCCGCAGGGTCGGCAGCCCCAGCATTTT
CDR3: CASSYPQGRQPQHF

size: NA
V: TRBV3-1
J: TRBJ2-7
D: NA
DNA: TGTGCCAGCAGCCAAGCAGGACGGGGGAACGAGCAGTACTTC
CDR3: CASSQAGRGNEQYF

size: NA
V: TRBV2
J: TRBJ1-2
D: NA
DNA: TGTGCCAGCAGCGCGACAATAGGGACTAACTATGGCTACACCTTC
CDR3: CASSATIGTNYGYTF

size: NA
V: TRBV5-1
J: TRBJ2-1
D: NA
DNA: TGCGCCAGCAGCTTGGGGGGATCCTCGAGCTCCTACAATGAGCAGTTCTTC
CDR3: CASSLGGSSSSYNEQFF

size: NA
V: TRBV9
J: TRBJ2-7
D: TRBD2
DNA: TGTGCCAGCAGCCCTGCGGCGGCTAGCGGGAGAGGCTACGAGCAGTACTTC
CDR3: CASSPAAASGRGYEQYF

size: NA
V: TRBV6-6
J: TRBJ2-1
D: NA
DNA: TGTGCCATCCTCAGGGGTCAGAGGCAGTTCTTC
CDR3: CAILRGQRQFF

size: NA
V: TRBV20-1
J: TRBJ2-7
D: TRBD2
DNA: TGCAGTGCTAGCAGACTAGCCACCTACGAGCAGTACTTC
CDR3: CSASRLATYEQYF

size: once
V: TRBV19
J: TRBJ2-7
D: NA
DNA: TGTGCCAGTAGTTTAGGGATGGGGACTTCATGGGACGAGCAGTACTTC
CDR3: CASSLGMGTSWDEQYF

size: NA
V: TRBV7-8
J: TRBJ2-6
D: NA
DNA: TGTGCCAGCAGCACCAAGAGATCTGGCGGGCAGAGCTCTGGGGCCAACGTCCTGACTTTC
CDR3: CASSTKRSGGQSSGANVLTF

size: NA
V: TRBV30
J: TRBJ1-4
D: NA
DNA: TGTGCCTGGAGTGGCAGCGAGAATGAAAAACTGTTTTTT
CDR3: CAWSGSENEKLFF

size: NA
V: TRBV5-1
J: TRBJ1-1
D: NA
DNA: TGCGCCAGCAGCTTTGCGCAGGAGAACACTGAAGCTTTCTTT
CDR3: CASSFAQENTEAFF

size: NA
V: TRBV14
J: TRBJ2-3
D: NA
DNA: TGTGCCAGCAGCGAGGGGGGATCCGCAGATACGCAGTATTTT
CDR3: CASSEGGSADTQYF

size: NA
V: TRBV25-1
J: TRBJ2-2
D: TRBD2
DNA: TGTGCCAGCAGTGAAGCGGGGGACACCGGGGAGCTGTTTTTT
CDR3: CASSEAGDTGELFF

size: NA
V: TRBV6-2/TRBV6-3
J: TRBJ2-7
D: NA
DNA: TGTGCCAGCACCGGGGGCGGCCCCTACGAGCAGTACTTC
CDR3: CASTGGGPYEQYF

size: NA
V: TRBV4-1
J: TRBJ2-1
D: NA
DNA: TGCGCCAGCAGCCAAGTGGGGGCCGAGCAGTTCTTC
CDR3: CASSQVGAEQFF

size: NA
V: TRBV5-6
J: TRBJ1-2
D: NA
DNA: TGTGCCAGCAGCTTTCAGCGGGGCTATGGCTACACCTTC
CDR3: CASSFQRGYGYTF

size: NA
V: TRBV29-1
J: TRBJ1-1
D: TRBD1
DNA: TGCAGCGGAAGACAGGGTTTCAACACTGAAGCTTTCTTT
CDR3: CSGRQGFNTEAFF

size: NA
V: TRBV19
J: TRBJ2-7
D: TRBD2
DNA: TGTGCCAGTAGTCTCGGCAGGGGTAGCGGGAGGCCTCTTACCTACGAGCAGTACTTC
CDR3: CASSLGRGSGRPLTYEQYF

size: NA
V: TRBV6-2/TRBV6-3
J: TRBJ2-5
D: TRBD2
DNA: TGTGCCAGCAGGCTAGCGGTCCAAGAGACCCAGTACTTC
CDR3: CASRLAVQETQYF